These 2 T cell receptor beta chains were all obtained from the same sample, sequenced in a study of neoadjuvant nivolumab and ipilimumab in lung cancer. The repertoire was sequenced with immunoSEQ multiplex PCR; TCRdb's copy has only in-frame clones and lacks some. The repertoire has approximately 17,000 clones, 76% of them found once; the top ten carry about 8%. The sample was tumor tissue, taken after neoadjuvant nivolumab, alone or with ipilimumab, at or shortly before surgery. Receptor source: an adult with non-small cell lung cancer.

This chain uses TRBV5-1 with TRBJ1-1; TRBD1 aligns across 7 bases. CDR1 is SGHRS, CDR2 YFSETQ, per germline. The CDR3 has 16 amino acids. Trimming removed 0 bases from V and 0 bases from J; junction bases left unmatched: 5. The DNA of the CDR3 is TGCGCCAGCAGCTTGGTCTCAGGGGGGATGAACACTGAAGCTTTCTTT. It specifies CASSLVSGGMNTEAFF. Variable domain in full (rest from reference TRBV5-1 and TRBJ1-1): KAGVTQTPRYLIKTRGQQVTLSCSPISGHRSVSWYQQTPGQGLQFLFEYFSETQRNKGNFPGRFSGRQFSNSRSEMNVSTLELGDSALYLCASSLVSGGMNTEAFFGQGTRLTVV.

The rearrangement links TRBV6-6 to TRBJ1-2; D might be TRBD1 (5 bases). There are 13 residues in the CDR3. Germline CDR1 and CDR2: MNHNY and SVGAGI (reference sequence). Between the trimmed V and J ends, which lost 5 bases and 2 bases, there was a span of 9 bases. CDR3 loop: CASSIRGNYGYTF. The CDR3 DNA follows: TGTGCCAGCAGTATCCGGGGGAACTATGGCTACACCTTC.